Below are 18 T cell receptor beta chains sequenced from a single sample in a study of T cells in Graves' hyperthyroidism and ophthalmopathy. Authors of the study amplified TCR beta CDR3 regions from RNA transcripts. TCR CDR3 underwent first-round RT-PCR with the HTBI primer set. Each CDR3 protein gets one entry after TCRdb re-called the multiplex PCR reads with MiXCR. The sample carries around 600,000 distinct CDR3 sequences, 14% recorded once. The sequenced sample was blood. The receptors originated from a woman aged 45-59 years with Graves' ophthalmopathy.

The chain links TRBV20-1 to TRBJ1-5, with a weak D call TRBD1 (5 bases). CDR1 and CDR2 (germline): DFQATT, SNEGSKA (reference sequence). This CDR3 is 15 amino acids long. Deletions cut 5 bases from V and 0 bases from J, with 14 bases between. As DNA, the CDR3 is TGCAGTGCTGTTGGGACTGACTATAGCAATCAGCCCCAGCATTTT. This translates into CSAVGTDYSNQPQHF.

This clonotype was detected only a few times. The CDR3 protein is CSVDGYGYTF. In DNA, the CDR3 is TGCAGCGTTGACGGCTATGGCTACACCTTC. This chain connects TRBV29-1 to TRBJ1-2; no clear D. This CDR3 is 10 amino acids long. The V end lost 3 bases, the J end lost 4 bases, and 3 bases lay between the germline ends. Germline V CDR1 and CDR2: SQVTM, ANQGSEA.

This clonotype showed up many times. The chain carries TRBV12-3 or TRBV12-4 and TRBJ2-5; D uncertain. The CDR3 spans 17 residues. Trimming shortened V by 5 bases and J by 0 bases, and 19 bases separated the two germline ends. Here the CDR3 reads CASSPSAATGYQETQYF. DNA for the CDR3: TGTGCCAGCAGTCCCTCGGCGGCGACTGGCTACCAAGAGACCCAGTACTTC.

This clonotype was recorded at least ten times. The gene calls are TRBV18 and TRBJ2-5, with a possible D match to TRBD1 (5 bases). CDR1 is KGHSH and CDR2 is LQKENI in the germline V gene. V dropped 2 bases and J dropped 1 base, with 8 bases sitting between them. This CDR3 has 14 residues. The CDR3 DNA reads TGTGCCAGCTCACCAGCCCAGGGCCAAGAGACCCAGTACTTC. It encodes CASSPAQGQETQYF.

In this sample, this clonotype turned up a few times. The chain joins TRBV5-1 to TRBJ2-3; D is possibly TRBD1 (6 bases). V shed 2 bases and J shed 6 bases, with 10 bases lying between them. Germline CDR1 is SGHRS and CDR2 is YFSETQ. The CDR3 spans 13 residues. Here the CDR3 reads CASSLERGDTQYF. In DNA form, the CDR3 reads TGCGCCAGCAGCTTAGAGAGGGGGGATACGCAGTATTTT.

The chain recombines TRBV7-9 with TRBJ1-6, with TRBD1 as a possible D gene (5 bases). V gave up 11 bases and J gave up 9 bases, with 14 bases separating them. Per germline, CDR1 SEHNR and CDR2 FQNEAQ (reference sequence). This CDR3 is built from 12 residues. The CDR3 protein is CAGDFLGSPLHF. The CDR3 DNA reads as TGTGCCGGGGACTTTCTGGGTTCACCCCTCCACTTT.

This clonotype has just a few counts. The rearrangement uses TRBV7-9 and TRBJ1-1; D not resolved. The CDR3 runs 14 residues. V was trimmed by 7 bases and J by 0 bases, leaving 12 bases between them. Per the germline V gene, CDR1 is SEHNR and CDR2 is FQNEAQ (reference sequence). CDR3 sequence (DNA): TGTGCCAGCACCCAAGGGCGTATGAACACTGAAGCTTTCTTT. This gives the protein CASTQGRMNTEAFF. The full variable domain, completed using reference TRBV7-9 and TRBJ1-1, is DTGVSQNPRHKITKRGQNVTFRCDPISEHNRLYWYRQTLGQGPEFLTYFQNEAQLEKSRLLSDRFSAERPKGSFSTLEIQRTEQGDSAMYLCASTQGRMNTEAFFGQGTRLTVV.

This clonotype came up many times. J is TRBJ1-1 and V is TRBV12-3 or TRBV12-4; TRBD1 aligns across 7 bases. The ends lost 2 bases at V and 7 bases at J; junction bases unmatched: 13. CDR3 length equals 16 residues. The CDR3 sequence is CASSLSRRGQVGEAFF. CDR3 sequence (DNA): TGTGCCAGCAGTTTAAGCCGGAGGGGGCAGGTTGGTGAAGCTTTCTTT.

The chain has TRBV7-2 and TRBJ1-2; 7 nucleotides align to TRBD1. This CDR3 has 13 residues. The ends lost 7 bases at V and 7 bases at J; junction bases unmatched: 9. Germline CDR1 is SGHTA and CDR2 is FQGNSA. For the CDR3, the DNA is TGTGCCAGCAAGGATCGGAGGGGGCCTGGCTACACCTTC. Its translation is CASKDRRGPGYTF.

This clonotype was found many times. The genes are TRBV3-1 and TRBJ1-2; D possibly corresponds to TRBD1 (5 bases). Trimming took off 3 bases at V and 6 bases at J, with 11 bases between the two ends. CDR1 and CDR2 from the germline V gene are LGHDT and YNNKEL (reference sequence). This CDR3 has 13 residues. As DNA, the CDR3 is TGTGCCAGCAGCCACGCCCCGGGGGATGGCTACACCTTC. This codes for CASSHAPGDGYTF.

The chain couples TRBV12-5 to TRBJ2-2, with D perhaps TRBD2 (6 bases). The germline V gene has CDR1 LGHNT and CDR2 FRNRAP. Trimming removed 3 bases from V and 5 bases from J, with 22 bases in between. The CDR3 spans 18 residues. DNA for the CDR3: TGTGCTAGTGGTTTCGGGTTGAGTAAGGCGGGATGGACCGGGGAGCTGTTTTTT. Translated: CASGFGLSKAGWTGELFF.

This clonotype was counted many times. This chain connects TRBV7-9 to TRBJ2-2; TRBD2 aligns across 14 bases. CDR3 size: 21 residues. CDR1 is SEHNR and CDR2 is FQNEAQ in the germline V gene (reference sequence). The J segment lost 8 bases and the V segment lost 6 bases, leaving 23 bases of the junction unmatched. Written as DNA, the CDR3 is TGTGCCAGCAGACCAGACCCGGGACTAGCGGGAGATTGGTTGGACGCTGGGGAGCTGTTTTTT. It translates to CASRPDPGLAGDWLDAGELFF.

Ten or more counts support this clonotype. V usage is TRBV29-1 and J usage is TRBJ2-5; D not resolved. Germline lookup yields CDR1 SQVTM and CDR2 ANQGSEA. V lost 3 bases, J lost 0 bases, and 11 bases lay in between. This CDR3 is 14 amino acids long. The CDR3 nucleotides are TGCAGCGTTGAGGTCAGCAGGTACCAAGAGACCCAGTACTTC. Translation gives CSVEVSRYQETQYF.

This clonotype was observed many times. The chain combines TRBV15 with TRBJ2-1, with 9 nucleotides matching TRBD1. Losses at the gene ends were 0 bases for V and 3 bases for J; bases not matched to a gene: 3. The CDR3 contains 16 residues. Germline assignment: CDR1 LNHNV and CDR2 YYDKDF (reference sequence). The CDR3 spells CATSREPGQGYNEQFF. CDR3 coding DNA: TGTGCCACCAGCAGAGAGCCGGGACAGGGCTACAATGAGCAGTTCTTC.

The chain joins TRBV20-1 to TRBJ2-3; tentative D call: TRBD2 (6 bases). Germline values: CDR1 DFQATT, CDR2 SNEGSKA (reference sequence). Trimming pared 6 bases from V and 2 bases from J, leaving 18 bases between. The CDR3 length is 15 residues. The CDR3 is CSAHKAGEATDTQYF. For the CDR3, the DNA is TGCAGTGCCCATAAAGCTGGGGAGGCCACAGATACGCAGTATTTT.

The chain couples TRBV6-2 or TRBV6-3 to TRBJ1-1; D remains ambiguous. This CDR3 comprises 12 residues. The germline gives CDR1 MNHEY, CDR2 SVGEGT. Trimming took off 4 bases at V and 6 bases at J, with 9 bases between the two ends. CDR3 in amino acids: CASSWPSAEAFF. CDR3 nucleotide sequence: TGTGCCAGCAGTTGGCCCTCTGCTGAAGCTTTCTTT.

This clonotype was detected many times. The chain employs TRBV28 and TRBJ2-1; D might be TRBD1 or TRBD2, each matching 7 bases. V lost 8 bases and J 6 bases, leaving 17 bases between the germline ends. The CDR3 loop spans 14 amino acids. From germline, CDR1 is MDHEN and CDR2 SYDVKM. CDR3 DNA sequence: TGTGCCAGCGTCAGGGGGAGGGCCGGCAATGAGCAGTTCTTC. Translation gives CASVRGRAGNEQFF.

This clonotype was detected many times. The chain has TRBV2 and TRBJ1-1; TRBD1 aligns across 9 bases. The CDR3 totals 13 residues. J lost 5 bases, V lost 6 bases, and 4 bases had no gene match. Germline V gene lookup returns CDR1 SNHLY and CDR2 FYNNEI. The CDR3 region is CASRDRGWTEAFF. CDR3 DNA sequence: TGTGCCAGCAGGGACAGGGGTTGGACTGAAGCTTTCTTT.